Below, one T cell receptor beta chain is given with its context. Which antigen it targets is not known. There are no base qualities to consult, and no much larger clone falls within one base. All donors were healthy Caucasians. The twin cohort comprised three pairs of female monozygotic twins, all aged roughly 18 to 30 years. RNA for TCR libraries was isolated from peripheral blood mononuclear cells. Trimming costs V 3 bases and J 3 bases, and their ends lie 12 bases apart. Including the terminal cysteine and phenylalanine, the CDR3 comprises 13 residues. The DNA shown is the 39-base CDR3, in frame from base 1. The germline V gene (reference sequence) gives CDR1 as DFQATT and CDR2 as SNEGSKA. The sample is drawn from a study of identical twins (TCRdb year 2016). With respect to the entire study: TCR alpha and beta repertoires from monozygotic twins, unrelated adults of various ages and cord blood were deep-sequenced to test whether fetal clonotypes persist. To rule out contamination, replicate twin experiments were performed at different times with different library preparation protocols.

What the research found in general, with its limitations: Out-of-frame TCR alpha sequences shared between twins showed an excess of low generation-probability sequences compared with coincidental sharing between unrelated individuals. In monozygotic twins, out-of-frame TCR alpha sharing was systematically underestimated by recombination models, although the models agreed with sharing between unrelated individuals. Fewer insertions were carried by abundant cord blood beta clonotypes; a weaker similar trend was observed in young adult naive repertoires, while no such trend was observed in memory repertoires. Invariant T cells such as MAIT and iNKT could partly confound zero-insertion analyses, though diverse VJ usage argued against this for most clonotypes. In beta out-of-frame sequences, excess twin sharing was weaker, because having fewer shared sequences lowered the signal-to-noise ratio. Because the same donors could not be followed over many years, conclusions were based on cross-sectional statistical analysis.

Receptor amplification or capture employed 5' RACE. Reads for this sample came from an Illumina HiSeq 2000. Template switching added a universal primer binding site, and the final cDNA carried a unique molecular identifier that allowed TCR cDNA molecules to be counted accurately. First-strand cDNA for TCR alpha and beta chains was synthesized from specific primers in the conserved constant-segment region. To control for contamination, every cDNA library carried two barcodes: a SMART-Mk sample barcode plus Illumina barcodes. TruSeq adapter sequences and Illumina sample barcodes were added in two successive PCR steps. Sequencing of the TCR alpha and beta cDNA libraries was done on the Illumina HiSeq platform using custom primers. Under the source paper's analysis protocol: MiGEC was used to process raw reads and extract unique molecular identifiers, and MiXCR was used to find CDR3 positions. For each individual, recombination models were inferred using an EM algorithm with the repgenHMM and IGoR tools. The tcR package in R was used for shared clonotype analysis, with sharing normalized by the product of cloneset sizes. To study raw recombination without the effects of thymic and clonal selection, out-of-frame nonproductive sequences were analyzed. Through fastp at Q25 and MiXCR, TCRdb rebuilt clones from the public reads, retaining in-frame beta chains. Duplicate CDR3 protein sequences are folded into a single record with the most common DNA and genes. Clone size and V and J calls follow TCRdb, not the original study. This sample lists about 920,000 distinct CDR3 sequences; approximately 13% were detected once. The top ten hold roughly 1.5% of the sample.

In addition, the sample was reused for a study of yellow fever vaccine responses in identical twins. In that second paper, the authors write: The authors reported that the T cell response to vaccination in identical twins appeared partly convergent and partly personalized. In identical twins, the study followed T cell clones that responded to the vaccine with precision.

This clonotype was obtained from a young woman in good health. Sequencing input: PBMCs. The chain employs TRBV20-1 and TRBJ2-7, with the D gene not clear enough to name. CDR3 loop: CSASPRVVYEQYF. The DNA sequence reads TGCAGTGCTAGTCCACGGGTCGTCTACGAGCAGTACTTC.